Listed below are T cell receptor beta chains from one sample, sequenced in a study of blood T cell repertoires in COVID-19. Clones were sequenced by immunoSEQ multiplex PCR, and TCRdb holds only the in-frame ones, with some missing. This table has roughly 350,000 clones, around 86% appearing once. The specimen was peripheral blood. The receptor set was obtained from a woman aged 50 to 60 with COVID-19, enrolled during active disease. Each CDR3 is given with its conserved first and last residue. D genes are given only for firm matches. Clone size is stated in some rows and not others, as once, few, many or a class when expanded.

cdr3_nt: TGCGCCAGCAGCCAGGGACAGGGGCTCCATGAAAAACTGTTTTTT
cdr3_aa: CASSQGQGLHEKLFF
d_call: TRBD1
clone_size: once
j_call: TRBJ1-4
v_call: TRBV4-3
cdr3_length: 15

cdr3_nt: TGCAGCGTTGAAACAGGGGATAACCAGCCCCAGCATTTT
cdr3_aa: CSVETGDNQPQHF
d_call: TRBD1
clone_size: -
j_call: TRBJ1-5
v_call: TRBV29-1
cdr3_length: 13

cdr3_nt: TGTGCCTGGAGTGGGAGAGGCCTCCACTTT
cdr3_aa: CAWSGRGLHF
d_call: -
clone_size: few
j_call: TRBJ1-6
v_call: TRBV30
cdr3_length: 10

cdr3_nt: TGTGCCAGCAGTACTATCGGGCAGGGAACAGATACGCAGTATTTT
cdr3_aa: CASSTIGQGTDTQYF
d_call: -
clone_size: -
j_call: TRBJ2-3
v_call: TRBV28
cdr3_length: 15

cdr3_nt: TGTGCCAGCAGCGGGACTAGCGGGAGGGCCCTGAGGCACGAGCAGTACTTC
cdr3_aa: CASSGTSGRALRHEQYF
d_call: TRBD2
clone_size: -
j_call: TRBJ2-7
v_call: TRBV7-2
cdr3_length: 17

cdr3_nt: TGTGCCAGCAGTAAGGGACTAGCGATACAGTTCTTC
cdr3_aa: CASSKGLAIQFF
d_call: TRBD2
clone_size: -
j_call: TRBJ2-1
v_call: TRBV12-3/TRBV12-4
cdr3_length: 12

cdr3_nt: TGTGCCAGCAGTCACATAGTGGGGGCTTTTGAAAAACTGTTTTTT
cdr3_aa: CASSHIVGAFEKLFF
d_call: -
clone_size: -
j_call: TRBJ1-4
v_call: TRBV27
cdr3_length: 15

cdr3_nt: TGTGCCAGCAGTTACTCGATTGCGGGAGGGCCCGATGAGCAGTTCTTC
cdr3_aa: CASSYSIAGGPDEQFF
d_call: TRBD2
clone_size: -
j_call: TRBJ2-1
v_call: TRBV6-5
cdr3_length: 16

cdr3_nt: TGTGCCAGCAGCTTCGGGACAGGGGGCTTTATCTATGGCTACACCTTC
cdr3_aa: CASSFGTGGFIYGYTF
d_call: TRBD1
clone_size: -
j_call: TRBJ1-2
v_call: TRBV5-6
cdr3_length: 16

cdr3_nt: TGTGCCAGCAAATGGACAGGGGCTACCTACGAGCAGTACTTC
cdr3_aa: CASKWTGATYEQYF
d_call: TRBD1
clone_size: -
j_call: TRBJ2-7
v_call: TRBV6-5
cdr3_length: 14

cdr3_nt: TGCAGCGTAAACGGGGTAGGAGGAGAGACCCAGTACTTC
cdr3_aa: CSVNGVGGETQYF
d_call: -
clone_size: -
j_call: TRBJ2-5
v_call: TRBV29-1
cdr3_length: 13

cdr3_nt: TGTGCCTGGAACAGCCGGACCGGGGAGCTGTTTTTT
cdr3_aa: CAWNSRTGELFF
d_call: -
clone_size: -
j_call: TRBJ2-2
v_call: TRBV30
cdr3_length: 12

cdr3_nt: TGTGCCAGCAGCGTAGGGACAGGATTTTCCTACGAGCAGTACTTC
cdr3_aa: CASSVGTGFSYEQYF
d_call: TRBD1
clone_size: -
j_call: TRBJ2-7
v_call: TRBV9
cdr3_length: 15

cdr3_nt: TGTGCCAGCAGGCTTAGAGAGGGGGCGACGAGGCCCCCGTCGGACTTC
cdr3_aa: CASRLREGATRPPSDF
d_call: TRBD1
clone_size: -
j_call: TRBJ2-7
v_call: TRBV2
cdr3_length: 16

cdr3_nt: TGTGCCAGCATACCGGGACAGGGCGTCACTGAAGCTTTCTTT
cdr3_aa: CASIPGQGVTEAFF
d_call: TRBD1
clone_size: -
j_call: TRBJ1-1
v_call: TRBV19
cdr3_length: 14

cdr3_nt: TGTGCCTGGAGTGTACCCGGACAGACCTACGAGCAGTACTTC
cdr3_aa: CAWSVPGQTYEQYF
d_call: -
clone_size: -
j_call: TRBJ2-7
v_call: TRBV30
cdr3_length: 14

cdr3_nt: TGTGCCATCAGCGCGACAGGGTCAGGCAACACTGAAGCTTTCTTT
cdr3_aa: CAISATGSGNTEAFF
d_call: TRBD1
clone_size: -
j_call: TRBJ1-1
v_call: TRBV10-3
cdr3_length: 15

cdr3_nt: TGTGCCTGGAGTCAAACAAACACCGGGGAGCTGTTTTTT
cdr3_aa: CAWSQTNTGELFF
d_call: -
clone_size: once
j_call: TRBJ2-2
v_call: TRBV30
cdr3_length: 13

cdr3_nt: TGCGCCAGCAGCCAGGGTATTGTCCGGGGAGCTAGAAACACCATATATTTT
cdr3_aa: CASSQGIVRGARNTIYF
d_call: -
clone_size: few
j_call: TRBJ1-3
v_call: TRBV4-3
cdr3_length: 17